This TCR beta chain was obtained from a study of shared clonotypes between healthy human individuals. Overall study: Every donor yielded three CD4 naive, three CD4 memory, two CD8 naive and one CD8 memory plate.

As regards this clone: The antigen is undetermined.

Study-level points and caveats: The study generally estimated greater richness for naive than memory subsets. It was observed that roughly 5% of naive CD4 clonotypes were shared across a handful of donors. Rarefaction exposed incomplete sorted-subset sequencing despite large depth.

CD45RO-negative cells were positively selected for CCR7, leaving out terminally differentiated effector memory CD45RA+ cells. The protocol was immunoSEQ multiplex PCR, while the TCRdb copy is restricted to in-frame clones and leaves out a portion. The data show millions of clones, with approximately 94% seen just once and 1.7% held by the top ten. This TCR derives from a man aged 18 to 29 in good health. Some clones in this sample may be carry-over from other donors' samples. What was sequenced was naive CD8+ T cells from PBMCs.

The CDR3 spells CASSHASDGHSGNTIYF. CDR3 nucleotide sequence: TGTGCCAGCAGCCACGCCTCGGACGGACACTCTGGAAACACCATATATTTT. The genes are TRBV7-2 and TRBJ1-3, with a weak D call TRBD1 (5 bases). The CDR3 contains 17 residues. Trimming cost V 5 bases and J 0 bases, with 17 bases left between them. Germline V gene data show CDR1 as SGHTA and CDR2 as FQGNSA.